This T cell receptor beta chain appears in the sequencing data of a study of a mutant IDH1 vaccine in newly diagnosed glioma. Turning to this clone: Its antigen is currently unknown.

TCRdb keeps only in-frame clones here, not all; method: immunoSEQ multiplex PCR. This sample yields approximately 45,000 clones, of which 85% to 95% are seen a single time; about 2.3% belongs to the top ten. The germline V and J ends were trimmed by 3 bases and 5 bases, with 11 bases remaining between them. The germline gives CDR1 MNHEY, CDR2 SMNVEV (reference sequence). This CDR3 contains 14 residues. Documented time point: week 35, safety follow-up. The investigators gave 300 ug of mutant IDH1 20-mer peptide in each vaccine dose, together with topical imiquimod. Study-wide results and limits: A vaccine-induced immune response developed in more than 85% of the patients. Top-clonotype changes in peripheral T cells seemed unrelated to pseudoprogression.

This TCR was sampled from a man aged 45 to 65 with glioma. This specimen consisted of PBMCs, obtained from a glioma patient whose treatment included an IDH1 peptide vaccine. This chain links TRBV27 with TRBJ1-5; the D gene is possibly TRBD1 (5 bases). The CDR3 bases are TGTGCCAGCAGTTTTTGGGGCTCCGATCAGCCCCAGCATTTT. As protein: CASSFWGSDQPQHF.